This T cell receptor (beta chain) is drawn from a study of shared clonotypes between healthy human individuals. Positively selected for CCR7, the CD45RO-negative cells used as naive CD8 cells excluded terminally differentiated effector memory CD45RA+ cells. Each of the donors was a healthy adult who was HIV-negative and had not had a recent acute infection or vaccination. This CDR3 contains 15 residues. The V segment lost 3 bases and the J segment 4 bases; nucleotides outside the gene matches: 5. CDR1 is MNHNS, CDR2 SASEGT, per germline. Profiled with immunoSEQ multiplex PCR; TCRdb holds only in-frame clones, not every one. Of 650,000 to 800,000 clones in the sample, 92% were seen once.

J is TRBJ2-5 and V is TRBV6-1; 10 bases are shared with TRBD2. The sequenced sample consisted of naive CD8+ T cells sorted from blood. The receptor's source is a man aged 25-40 years in good health. The CDR3 DNA sequence: TGTGCCAGCAGTGACCCCGGGACTAGCGTAGAGACCCAGTACTTC. Translation gives CASSDPGTSVETQYF.